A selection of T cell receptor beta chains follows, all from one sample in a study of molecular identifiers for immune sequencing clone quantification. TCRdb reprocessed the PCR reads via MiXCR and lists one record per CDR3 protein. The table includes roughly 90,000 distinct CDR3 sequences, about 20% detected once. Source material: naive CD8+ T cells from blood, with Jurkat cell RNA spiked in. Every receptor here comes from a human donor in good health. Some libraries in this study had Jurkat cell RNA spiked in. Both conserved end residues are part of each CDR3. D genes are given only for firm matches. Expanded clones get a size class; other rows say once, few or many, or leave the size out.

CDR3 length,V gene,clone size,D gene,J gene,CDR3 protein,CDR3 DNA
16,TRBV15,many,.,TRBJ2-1,CATSRSGVLDAREQFF,TGTGCCACCAGCAGATCGGGGGTCTTGGATGCTCGTGAGCAGTTCTTC
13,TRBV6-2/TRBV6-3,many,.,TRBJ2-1,CASTQGFYNEQFF,TGTGCCAGCACCCAGGGGTTTTACAATGAGCAGTTCTTC
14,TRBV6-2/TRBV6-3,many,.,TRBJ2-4,CASSSAGHPNIQYF,TGTGCCAGCAGTAGTGCCGGGCACCCCAACATTCAGTACTTC
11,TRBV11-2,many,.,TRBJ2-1,CASSLGSEQFF,TGTGCCAGCAGCTTAGGAAGTGAGCAGTTCTTC
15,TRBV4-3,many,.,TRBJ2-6,CASSQDRARANVLTF,TGCGCCAGCAGCCAAGATCGGGCGAGGGCCAACGTCCTGACTTTC
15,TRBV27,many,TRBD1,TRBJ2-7,CASSSLTGVIDEQYF,TGTGCCAGCAGTTCCTTGACAGGGGTAATCGACGAGCAGTACTTC
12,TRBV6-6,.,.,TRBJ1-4,CASKTKDEKLFF,TGTGCCAGCAAAACTAAGGATGAAAAACTGTTTTTT
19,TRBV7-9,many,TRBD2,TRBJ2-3,CASTPDVASGGRSTDTQYF,TGTGCCAGCACCCCGGATGTGGCTAGCGGGGGGCGGAGCACAGATACGCAGTATTTT
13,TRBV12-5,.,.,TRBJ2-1,CASGLGIDNEQFF,TGTGCTAGTGGTTTGGGGATAGACAATGAGCAGTTCTTC
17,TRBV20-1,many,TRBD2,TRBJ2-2,CSARDLISGTNTGELFF,TGCAGTGCTAGAGATCTCATTAGCGGGACTAACACCGGGGAGCTGTTTTTT
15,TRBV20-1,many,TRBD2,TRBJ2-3,CSARVAGSSTDTQYF,TGCAGTGCTAGAGTAGCGGGATCTAGCACAGATACGCAGTATTTT
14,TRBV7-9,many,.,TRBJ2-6,CASSGGSGANVLTF,TGTGCCAGCAGCGGTGGATCAGGGGCCAACGTCCTGACTTTC
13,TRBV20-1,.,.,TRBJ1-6,CSTFRERNSPLHF,TGCAGTACCTTCAGGGAAAGGAATTCACCCCTCCACTTT
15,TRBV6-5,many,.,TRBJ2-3,CASSRDRFSTDTQYF,TGTGCCAGCAGTCGGGACCGTTTTAGCACAGATACGCAGTATTTT
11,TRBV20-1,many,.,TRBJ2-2,CSARNTGELFF,TGCAGTGCTAGGAACACCGGGGAGCTGTTTTTT
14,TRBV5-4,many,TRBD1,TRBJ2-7,CASSLGTGPYEQYF,TGTGCCAGCAGCTTAGGGACAGGGCCCTACGAGCAGTACTTC